This is a list of T cell receptor beta chains from one sample in a study of T cell responses to AZD1222 COVID-19 vaccine. Assay: immunoSEQ multiplex PCR; the TCRdb copy retains only in-frame clones and omits some. This table holds roughly 100,000 clones, 85% to 90% found once. Here the sequenced sample was peripheral blood, taken on day 0 of AZD1222 vaccination. These receptors were taken from an adult in good health. Both conserved end residues are part of each CDR3.

j_call | v_call | cdr3_aa
TRBJ2-1 | TRBV7-2 | CASSLVRGTYNEQFF
TRBJ2-7 | TRBV27 | CASSQGQGEVGSYEQYF
TRBJ2-7 | TRBV5-4 | CASSSGQGAYEQYF
TRBJ2-5 | TRBV7-2 | CASSSLAGGTETQYF
TRBJ2-3 | TRBV29-1 | CSADGRQGSATDTQYF
TRBJ1-2 | TRBV18 | CASSPPGQYNYGYTF
TRBJ1-5 | TRBV19 | CASSSRQGVSNQPQHF
TRBJ2-3 | TRBV19 | CASRPRLVQGSGTYTDTQYF
TRBJ2-7 | TRBV6-2/TRBV6-3 | CASSGTSGSYREQYF
TRBJ2-7 | TRBV9 | CASSVAPRYEQYF
TRBJ2-6 | TRBV9 | CASSPTNRGLGANVLTF
TRBJ2-7 | TRBV6-5 | CASSYIGGTYEQYF
TRBJ2-1 | TRBV7-2 | CASSLAERGEQFF
TRBJ2-5 | TRBV7-2 | CASSLDRGQETQYF
TRBJ1-2 | TRBV28 | CASSSGLGGYTF
TRBJ2-5 | TRBV27 | CASSAEGLQSETQYF
TRBJ2-5 | TRBV7-2 | CASSLLSGRAGETQYF
TRBJ1-3 | TRBV28 | CASSLGTGFFTIYF
TRBJ2-1 | TRBV30 | CAWGFVGQGYNEQFF
TRBJ2-2 | TRBV6-5 | CASRSQGAGTGELFF
TRBJ2-1 | TRBV29-1 | CSVDVSGWDEQFF
TRBJ1-5 | TRBV27 | CASSPYSNQPQHF
TRBJ1-6 | TRBV4-2 | CASRPVGGDSPLHF
TRBJ2-5 | TRBV27 | CASSRTSGLWETQYF
TRBJ2-4 | TRBV7-9 | CASSWASGRGENIQYF
TRBJ2-3 | TRBV18 | CASCTNDPLAGDTQYF